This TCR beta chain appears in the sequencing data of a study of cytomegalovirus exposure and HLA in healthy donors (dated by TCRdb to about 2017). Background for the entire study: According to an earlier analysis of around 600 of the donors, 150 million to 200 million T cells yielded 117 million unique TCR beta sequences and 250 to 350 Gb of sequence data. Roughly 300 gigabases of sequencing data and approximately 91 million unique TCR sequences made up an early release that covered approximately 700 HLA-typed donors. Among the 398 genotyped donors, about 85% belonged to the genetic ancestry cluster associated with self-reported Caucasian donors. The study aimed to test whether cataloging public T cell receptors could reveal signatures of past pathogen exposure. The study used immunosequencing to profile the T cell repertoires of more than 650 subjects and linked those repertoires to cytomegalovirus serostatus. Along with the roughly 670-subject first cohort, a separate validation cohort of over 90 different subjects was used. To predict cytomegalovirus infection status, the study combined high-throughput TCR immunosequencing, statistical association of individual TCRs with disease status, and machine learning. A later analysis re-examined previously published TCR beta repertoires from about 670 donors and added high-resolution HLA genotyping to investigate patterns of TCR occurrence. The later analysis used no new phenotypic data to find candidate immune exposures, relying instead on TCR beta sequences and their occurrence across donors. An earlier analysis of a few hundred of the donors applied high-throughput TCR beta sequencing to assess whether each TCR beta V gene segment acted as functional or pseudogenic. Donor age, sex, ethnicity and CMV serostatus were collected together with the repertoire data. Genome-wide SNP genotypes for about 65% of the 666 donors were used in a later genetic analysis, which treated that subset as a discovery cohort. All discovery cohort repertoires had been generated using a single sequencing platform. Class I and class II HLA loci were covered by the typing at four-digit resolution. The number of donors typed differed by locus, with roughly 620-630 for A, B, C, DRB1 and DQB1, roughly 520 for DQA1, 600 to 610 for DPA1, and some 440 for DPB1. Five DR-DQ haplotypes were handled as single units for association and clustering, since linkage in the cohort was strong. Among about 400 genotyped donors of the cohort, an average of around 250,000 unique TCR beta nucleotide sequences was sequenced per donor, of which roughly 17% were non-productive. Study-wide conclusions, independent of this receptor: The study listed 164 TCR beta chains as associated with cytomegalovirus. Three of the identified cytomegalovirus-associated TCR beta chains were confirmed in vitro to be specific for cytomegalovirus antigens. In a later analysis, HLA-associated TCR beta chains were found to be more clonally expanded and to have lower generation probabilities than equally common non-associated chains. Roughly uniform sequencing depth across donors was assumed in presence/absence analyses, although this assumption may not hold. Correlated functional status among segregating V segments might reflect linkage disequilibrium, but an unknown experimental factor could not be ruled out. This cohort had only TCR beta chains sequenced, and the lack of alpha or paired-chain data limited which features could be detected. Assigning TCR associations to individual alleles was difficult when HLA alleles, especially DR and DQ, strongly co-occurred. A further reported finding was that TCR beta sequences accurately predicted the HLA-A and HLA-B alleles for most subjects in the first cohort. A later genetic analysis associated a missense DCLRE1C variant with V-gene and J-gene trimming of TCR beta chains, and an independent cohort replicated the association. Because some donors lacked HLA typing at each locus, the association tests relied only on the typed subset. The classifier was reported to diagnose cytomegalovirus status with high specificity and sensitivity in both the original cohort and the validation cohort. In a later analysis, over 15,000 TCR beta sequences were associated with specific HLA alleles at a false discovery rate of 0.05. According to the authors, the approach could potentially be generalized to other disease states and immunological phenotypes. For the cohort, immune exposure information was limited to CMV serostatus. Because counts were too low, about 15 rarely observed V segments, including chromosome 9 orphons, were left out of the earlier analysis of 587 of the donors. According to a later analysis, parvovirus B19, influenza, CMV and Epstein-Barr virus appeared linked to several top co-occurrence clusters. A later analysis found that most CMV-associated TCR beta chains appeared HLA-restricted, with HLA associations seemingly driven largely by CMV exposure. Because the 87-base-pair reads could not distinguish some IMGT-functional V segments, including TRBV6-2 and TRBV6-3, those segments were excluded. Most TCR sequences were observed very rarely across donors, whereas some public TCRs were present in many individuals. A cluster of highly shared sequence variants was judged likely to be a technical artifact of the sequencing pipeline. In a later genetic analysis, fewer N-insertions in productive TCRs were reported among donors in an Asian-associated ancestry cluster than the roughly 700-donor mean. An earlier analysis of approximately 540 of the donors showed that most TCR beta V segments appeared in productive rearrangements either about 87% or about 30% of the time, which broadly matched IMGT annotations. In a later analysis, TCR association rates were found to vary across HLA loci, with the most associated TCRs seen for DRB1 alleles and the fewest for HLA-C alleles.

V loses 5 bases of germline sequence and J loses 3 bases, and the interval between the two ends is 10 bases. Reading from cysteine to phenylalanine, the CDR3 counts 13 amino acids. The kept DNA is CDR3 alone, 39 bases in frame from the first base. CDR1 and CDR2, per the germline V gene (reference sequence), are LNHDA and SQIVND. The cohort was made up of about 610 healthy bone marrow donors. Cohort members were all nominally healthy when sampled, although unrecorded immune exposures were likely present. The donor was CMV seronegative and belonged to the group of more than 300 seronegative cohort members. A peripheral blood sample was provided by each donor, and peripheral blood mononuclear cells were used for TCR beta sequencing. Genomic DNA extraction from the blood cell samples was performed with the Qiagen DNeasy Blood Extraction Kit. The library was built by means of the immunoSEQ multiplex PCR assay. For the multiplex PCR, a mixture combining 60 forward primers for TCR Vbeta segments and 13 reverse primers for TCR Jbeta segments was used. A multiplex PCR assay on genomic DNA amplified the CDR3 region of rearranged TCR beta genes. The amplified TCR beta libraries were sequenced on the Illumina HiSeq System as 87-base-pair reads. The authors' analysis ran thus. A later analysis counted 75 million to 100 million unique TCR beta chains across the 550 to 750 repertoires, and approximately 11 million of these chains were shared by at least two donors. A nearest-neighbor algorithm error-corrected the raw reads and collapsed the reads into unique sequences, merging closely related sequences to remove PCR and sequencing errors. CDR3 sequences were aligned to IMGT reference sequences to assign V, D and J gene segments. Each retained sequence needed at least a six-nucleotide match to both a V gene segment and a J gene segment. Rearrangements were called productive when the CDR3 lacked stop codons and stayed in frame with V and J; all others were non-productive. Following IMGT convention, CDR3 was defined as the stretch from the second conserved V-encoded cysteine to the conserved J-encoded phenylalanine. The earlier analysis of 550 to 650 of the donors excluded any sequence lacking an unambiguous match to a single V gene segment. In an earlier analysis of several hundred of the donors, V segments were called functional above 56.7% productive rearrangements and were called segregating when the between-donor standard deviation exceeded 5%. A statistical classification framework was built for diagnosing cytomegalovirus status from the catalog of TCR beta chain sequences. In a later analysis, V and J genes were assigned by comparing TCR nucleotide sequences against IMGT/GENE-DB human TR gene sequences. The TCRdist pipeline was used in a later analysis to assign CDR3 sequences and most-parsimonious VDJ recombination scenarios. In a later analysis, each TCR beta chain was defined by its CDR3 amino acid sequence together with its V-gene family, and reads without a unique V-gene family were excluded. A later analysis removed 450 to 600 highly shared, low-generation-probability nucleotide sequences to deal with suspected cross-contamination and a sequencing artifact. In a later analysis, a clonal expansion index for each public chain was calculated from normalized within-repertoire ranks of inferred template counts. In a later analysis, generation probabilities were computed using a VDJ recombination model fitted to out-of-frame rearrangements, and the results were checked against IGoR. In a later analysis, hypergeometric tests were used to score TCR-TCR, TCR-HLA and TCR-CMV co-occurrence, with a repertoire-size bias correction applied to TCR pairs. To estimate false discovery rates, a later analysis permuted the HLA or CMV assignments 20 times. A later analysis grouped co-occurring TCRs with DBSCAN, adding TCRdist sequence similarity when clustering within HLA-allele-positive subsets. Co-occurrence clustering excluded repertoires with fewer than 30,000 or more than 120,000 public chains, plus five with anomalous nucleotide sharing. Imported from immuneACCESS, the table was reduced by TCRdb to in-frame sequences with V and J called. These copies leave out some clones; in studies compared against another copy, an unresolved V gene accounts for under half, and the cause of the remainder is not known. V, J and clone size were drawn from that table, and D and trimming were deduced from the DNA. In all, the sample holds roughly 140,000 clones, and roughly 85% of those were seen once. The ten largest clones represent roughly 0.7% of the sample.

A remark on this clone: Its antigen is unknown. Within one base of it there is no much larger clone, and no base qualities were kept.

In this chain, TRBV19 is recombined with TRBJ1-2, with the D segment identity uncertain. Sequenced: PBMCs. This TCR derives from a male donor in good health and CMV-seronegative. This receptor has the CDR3 CASSHTSYYGYTF. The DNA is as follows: TGTGCCAGTAGTCACACATCTTACTATGGCTACACCTTC.